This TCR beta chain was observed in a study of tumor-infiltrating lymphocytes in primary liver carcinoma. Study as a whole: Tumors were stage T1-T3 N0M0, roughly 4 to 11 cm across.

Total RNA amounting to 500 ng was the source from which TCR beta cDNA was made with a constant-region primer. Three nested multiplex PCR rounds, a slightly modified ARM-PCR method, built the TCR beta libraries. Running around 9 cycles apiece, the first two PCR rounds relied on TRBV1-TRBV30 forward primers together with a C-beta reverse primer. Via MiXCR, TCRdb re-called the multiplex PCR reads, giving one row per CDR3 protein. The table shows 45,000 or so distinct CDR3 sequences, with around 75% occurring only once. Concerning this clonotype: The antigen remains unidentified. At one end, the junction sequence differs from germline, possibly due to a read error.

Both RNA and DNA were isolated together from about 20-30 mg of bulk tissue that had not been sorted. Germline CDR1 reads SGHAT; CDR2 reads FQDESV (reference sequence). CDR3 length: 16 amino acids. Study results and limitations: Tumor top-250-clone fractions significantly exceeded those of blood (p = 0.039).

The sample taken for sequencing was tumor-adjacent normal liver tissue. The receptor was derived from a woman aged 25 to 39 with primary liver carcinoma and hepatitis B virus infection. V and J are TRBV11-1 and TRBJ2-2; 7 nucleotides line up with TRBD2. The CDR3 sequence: CASSGVMAGVSGELFF. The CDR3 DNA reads TGTGCCAGCAGCGGGGTTATGGCGGGGGTGTCCGGGGAGCTATTTTTT.